This paragraph reports one TCR beta chain. Its cognate antigen is unknown. The sample comes from a study of breast tumors, draining lymph nodes, adjacent tissues. Findings of the study overall: Tumor TCR diversity was below lymph nodes but above nontumor tissue. Tumor and nontumor repertoires were significantly more similar in luminal-like than in basal-like breast cancer. Most tumor T cells seemingly derive from lymph node, then expand in tumor.

TCRdb called the multiplex PCR reads again in MiXCR, with one record for every CDR3 protein. The sample holds over 200,000 distinct CDR3 sequences, roughly 30% seen once. CDR3 size: 20 residues. Deletions cut 0 bases from V and 1 base from J, with 22 bases between. CDR1 and CDR2 (germline): LNHDA, SQIVND (reference sequence). Breast cancer patients provided tissue from their axillary draining lymph nodes. The rearrangement uses TRBV19 and TRBJ2-1, with D maybe TRBD2 (6 bases). The sample was axillary lymph node tissue. The TCR sequence derives from a female donor with breast cancer. Some clones in this sample may be carry-over from other donors' samples. The CDR3: CASSIDLLGAGSHSYNEQFF. DNA for the CDR3: TGTGCCAGTAGTATAGATCTGCTAGGGGCGGGGTCCCATTCCTACAATGAGCAGTTCTTC.